A single sample gave rise to the 9 T cell receptor beta chains below, sequenced in a study of blood T cell repertoires in COVID-19. Here immunoSEQ multiplex PCR was the method, and the copy in TCRdb shows in-frame clones only, minus some. The sample has about 70,000 clones, 79% seen once. The material sequenced was peripheral blood. These receptors came from a woman in her sixties with acute or convalescent COVID-19.

The table lists this clone with a few counts. The J gene is TRBJ2-7, the V gene TRBV7-9; 7 nucleotides match TRBD2. The CDR3 covers 18 residues. CDR1 and CDR2 from the germline V gene are SEHNR and FQNEAQ (reference sequence). The J segment lost 0 bases and the V segment lost 3 bases, leaving 14 bases of the junction unmatched. The CDR3 is CASSLGGGEGGLSYEQYF. As DNA, the CDR3 is TGTGCCAGCAGCTTGGGAGGAGGGGAGGGTGGACTCTCCTACGAGCAGTACTTC.

The chain carries TRBV18 and TRBJ2-5; D is unresolved. Germline V CDR1 and CDR2: KGHSH, LQKENI. Trimming shortened V by 3 bases and J by 2 bases, and 13 bases separated the two germline ends. CDR3 size: 15 residues. CDR3 sequence reads: CASSPALYDQETQYF. CDR3 DNA: TGTGCCAGCTCACCCGCCCTCTATGATCAAGAGACCCAGTACTTC.

The chain uses TRBV9 and TRBJ1-2; 7 bases are shared with TRBD1. The CDR3 loop spans 14 amino acids. V trimming: 4 bases; J trimming: 3 bases; junction bases outside the gene matches: 6. In germline, CDR1 is SGDLS, CDR2 YYNGEE. In DNA form, the CDR3 reads TGTGCCAGCAGCCTAGGGGGCGCGGACTATGGCTACACCTTC. Its translation is CASSLGGADYGYTF.

This clone was found a few times. The chain couples TRBV6-2 or TRBV6-3 to TRBJ2-7; D possibly corresponds to TRBD1 (6 bases). The CDR3 is made up of 14 amino acids. The germline V and J ends were trimmed by 0 bases and 5 bases, with 11 bases remaining between them. CDR1 and CDR2 (germline): MNHEY, SVGEGT. CDR3 DNA: TGTGCCAGCAGTTACTCGGACAGCGGTAACGAGCAGTACTTC. Translating it yields CASSYSDSGNEQYF.

The chain uses TRBV4-1 and TRBJ2-2; unclear D gene. Germline assignment: CDR1 MGHRA and CDR2 YSYEKL. V was clipped by 4 bases and J by 2 bases, with 5 bases between them. The CDR3 is 13 amino acids. CDR3 region: CASSRVNTGELFF. CDR3 sequence (DNA): TGCGCCAGCAGCCGAGTTAACACCGGGGAGCTGTTTTTT.

This chain uses TRBV20-1 with TRBJ2-7; no reliable D call. This CDR3 has 11 amino acids. V was cut by 1 base and J by 7 bases, with 8 bases left in between. Germline V gives CDR1 DFQATT, CDR2 SNEGSKA (reference sequence). CDR3 residues: CSARAVEEQYF. The CDR3, as DNA: TGCAGTGCTAGAGCGGTAGAAGAGCAGTACTTC.

The J gene is TRBJ2-1, the V gene TRBV4-3, with a tentative D call TRBD2 (5 bases). V dropped 0 bases and J dropped 4 bases, with 10 bases sitting between them. The CDR3 has 15 amino acids. Germline values: CDR1 LGHNA, CDR2 YSLEER. CDR3 in amino acids: CASSQDSRTYNEQFF. In DNA, the CDR3 is TGCGCCAGCAGCCAAGACAGCCGGACTTACAATGAGCAGTTCTTC.

The chain couples TRBV20-1 to TRBJ1-1; the D is unclear. The V gene lost 3 bases and the J gene lost 0 bases, with 11 bases spanning the gap. Germline loops: CDR1 DFQATT, CDR2 SNEGSKA (reference sequence). This CDR3 is 14 amino acids long. CDR3 loop: CSASLPRMNTEAFF. CDR3 sequence (DNA): TGCAGTGCTAGTCTGCCCAGAATGAACACTGAAGCTTTCTTT.

This clone was recorded once. This chain joins TRBV19 and TRBJ1-2; 7 nucleotides match TRBD1. The CDR3 loop spans 13 amino acids. Losses at the gene ends were 7 bases for V and 8 bases for J; bases not matched to a gene: 10. Germline CDR1 is LNHDA and CDR2 is SQIVND (reference sequence). CDR3 DNA sequence: TGTGCCAGTATTGACAGGGCGAGATCAGGCTACACCTTC. Translated, it gives CASIDRARSGYTF.